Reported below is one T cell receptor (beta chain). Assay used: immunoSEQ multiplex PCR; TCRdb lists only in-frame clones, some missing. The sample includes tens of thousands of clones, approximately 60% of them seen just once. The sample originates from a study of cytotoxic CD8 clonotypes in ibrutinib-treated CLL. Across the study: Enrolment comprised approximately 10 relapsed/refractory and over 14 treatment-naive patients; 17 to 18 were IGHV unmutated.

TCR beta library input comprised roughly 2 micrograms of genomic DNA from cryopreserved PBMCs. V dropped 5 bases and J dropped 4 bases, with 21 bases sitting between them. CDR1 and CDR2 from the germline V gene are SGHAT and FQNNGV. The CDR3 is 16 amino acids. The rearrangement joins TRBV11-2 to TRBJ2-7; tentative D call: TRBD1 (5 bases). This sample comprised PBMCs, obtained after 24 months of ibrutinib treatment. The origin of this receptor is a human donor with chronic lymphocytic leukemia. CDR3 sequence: CASSVGNQGIIYEQYF. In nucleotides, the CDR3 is TGTGCCAGCAGCGTTGGCAATCAGGGAATCATATACGAGCAGTACTTC.